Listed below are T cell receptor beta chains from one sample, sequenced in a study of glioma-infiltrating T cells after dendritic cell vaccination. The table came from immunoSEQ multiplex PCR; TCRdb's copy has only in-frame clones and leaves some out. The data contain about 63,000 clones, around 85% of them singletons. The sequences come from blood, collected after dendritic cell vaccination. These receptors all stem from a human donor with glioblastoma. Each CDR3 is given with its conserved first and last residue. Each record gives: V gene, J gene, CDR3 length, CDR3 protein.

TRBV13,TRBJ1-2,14,CASSSPRDNYGYTF
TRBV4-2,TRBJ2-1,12,CASSQIYNEQFF
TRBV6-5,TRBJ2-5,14,CASSYSLRQETQYF
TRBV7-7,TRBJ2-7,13,CASSTNTGYEQYF
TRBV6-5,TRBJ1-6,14,CASTSPGRGSPLHF
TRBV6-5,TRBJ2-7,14,CASSYSGQGGEQYF
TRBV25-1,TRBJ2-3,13,CASSGPRGDTQYF
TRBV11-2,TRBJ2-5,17,CASSFNPGGGSQETQYF
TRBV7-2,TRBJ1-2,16,CASSLARTGANYGYTF
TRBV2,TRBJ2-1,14,CASSLAGGYNEQFF
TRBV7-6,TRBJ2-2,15,CASSLPPGIGGELFF
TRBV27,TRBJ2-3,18,CASIPVFGTGRFTDTQYF
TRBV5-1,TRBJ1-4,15,CASRETTATNEKLFF
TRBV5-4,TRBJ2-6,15,CASSLAGAGANVLTF
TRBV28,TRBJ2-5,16,CASSDWAQGSEETQYF
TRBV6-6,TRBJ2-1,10,CASSLNEQFF
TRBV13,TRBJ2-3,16,CASSSQRGSSTDTQYF
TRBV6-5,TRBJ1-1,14,CASSGRLGDTEAFF
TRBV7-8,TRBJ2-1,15,CASSGSGGGYNEQFF
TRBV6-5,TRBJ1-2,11,CAYRGDYGYTF
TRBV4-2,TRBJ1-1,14,CASSQTGENTEAFF
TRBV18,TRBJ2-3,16,CASSPTSGGVLDTQYF
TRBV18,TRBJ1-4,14,CASSLDRINEKLFF
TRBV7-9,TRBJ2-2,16,CASSFFREANTGELFF
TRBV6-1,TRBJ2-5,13,CASSGGPLGTQYF
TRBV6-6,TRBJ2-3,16,CASSLASGGLTDTQYF
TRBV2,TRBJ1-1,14,CASSEDGINTEAFF
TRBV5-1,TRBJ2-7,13,CASSLASSEEQYF
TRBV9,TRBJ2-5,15,CASSARQGFGETQYF
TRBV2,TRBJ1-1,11,CASSDTGEAFF
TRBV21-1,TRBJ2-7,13,CASSNRTAYEQYF
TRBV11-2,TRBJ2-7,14,CASSSGTGGYEQYF